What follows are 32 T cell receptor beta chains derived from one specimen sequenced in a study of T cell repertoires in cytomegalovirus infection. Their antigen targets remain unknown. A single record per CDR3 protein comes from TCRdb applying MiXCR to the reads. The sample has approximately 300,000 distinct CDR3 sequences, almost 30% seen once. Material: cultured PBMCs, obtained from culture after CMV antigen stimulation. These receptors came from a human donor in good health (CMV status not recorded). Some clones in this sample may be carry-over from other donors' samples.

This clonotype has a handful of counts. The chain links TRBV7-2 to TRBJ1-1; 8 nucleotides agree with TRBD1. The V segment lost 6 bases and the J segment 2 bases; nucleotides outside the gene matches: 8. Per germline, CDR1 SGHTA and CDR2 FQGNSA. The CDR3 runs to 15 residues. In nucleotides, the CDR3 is TGTGCCAGCAGTCTGATGGGACAGGCTAACACTGAAGCTTTCTTT. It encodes CASSLMGQANTEAFF.

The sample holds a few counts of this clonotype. CDR3 protein: CSVEGAGGKTQYF. CDR3 nucleotide sequence: TGCAGCGTTGAGGGGGCCGGGGGAAAGACCCAGTACTTC. The chain has TRBV29-1 and TRBJ2-5; either TRBD1 or TRBD2 may fit D (6 bases each). V was trimmed by 3 bases and J by 6 bases, leaving 14 bases between them. The V gene's germline CDR1 is SQVTM and CDR2 ANQGSEA. The CDR3 is made up of 13 amino acids.

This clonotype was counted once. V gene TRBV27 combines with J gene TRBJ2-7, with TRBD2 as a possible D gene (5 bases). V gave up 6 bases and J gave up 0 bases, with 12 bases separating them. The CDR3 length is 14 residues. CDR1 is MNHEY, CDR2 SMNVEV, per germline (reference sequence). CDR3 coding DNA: TGTGCCAGCAGGTATACTAGGAGCTCCTACGAGCAGTACTTC. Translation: CASRYTRSSYEQYF.

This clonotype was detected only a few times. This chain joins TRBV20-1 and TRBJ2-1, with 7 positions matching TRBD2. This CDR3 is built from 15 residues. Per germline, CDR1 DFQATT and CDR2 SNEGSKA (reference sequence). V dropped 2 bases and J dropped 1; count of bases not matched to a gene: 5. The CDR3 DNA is TGCAGTGCTAGACGCGGGAGTGGGTCCTACAATGAGCAGTTCTTC. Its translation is CSARRGSGSYNEQFF.

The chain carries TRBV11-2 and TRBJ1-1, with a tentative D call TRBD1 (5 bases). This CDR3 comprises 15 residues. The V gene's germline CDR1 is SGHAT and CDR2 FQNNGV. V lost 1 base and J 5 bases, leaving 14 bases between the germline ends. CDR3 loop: CASSLVGGVFTEAFF. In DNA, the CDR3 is TGTGCCAGCAGCTTAGTAGGAGGGGTGTTTACTGAAGCTTTCTTT. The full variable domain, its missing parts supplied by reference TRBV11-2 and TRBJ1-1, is EAGVAQSPRYKIIEKRQSVAFWCNPISGHATLYWYQQILGQGPKLLIQFQNNGVVDDSQLPKDRFSAERLKGVDSTLKIQPAKLEDSAVYLCASSLVGGVFTEAFFGQGTRLTVV.

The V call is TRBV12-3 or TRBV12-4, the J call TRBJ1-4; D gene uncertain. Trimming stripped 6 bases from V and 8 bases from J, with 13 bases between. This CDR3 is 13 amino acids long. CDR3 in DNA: TGTGCCAGCAGCCGGACCACGGGGGAAAAACTGTTTTTT. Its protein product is CASSRTTGEKLFF.

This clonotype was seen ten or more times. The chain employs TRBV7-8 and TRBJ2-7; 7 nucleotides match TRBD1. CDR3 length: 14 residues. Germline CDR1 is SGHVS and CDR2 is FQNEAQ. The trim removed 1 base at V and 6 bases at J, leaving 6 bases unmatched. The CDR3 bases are TGTGCCAGCAGCTTAGGAACAGGGGTAGGCGAGCAGTACTTC. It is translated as CASSLGTGVGEQYF.

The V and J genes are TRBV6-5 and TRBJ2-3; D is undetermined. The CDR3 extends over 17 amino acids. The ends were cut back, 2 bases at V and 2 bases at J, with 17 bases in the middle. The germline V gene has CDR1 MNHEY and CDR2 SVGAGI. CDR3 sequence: CASSYKPGYAFTDTQYF. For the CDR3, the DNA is TGTGCCAGCAGTTACAAACCGGGTTACGCCTTCACAGATACGCAGTATTTT.

The CDR3 here is CAIGGAGLSLAEAFF. CDR3 bases: TGTGCCATCGGAGGGGCTGGTCTTTCTTTGGCTGAAGCTTTCTTT. The chain recombines TRBV10-3 with TRBJ1-1; D possibly corresponds to TRBD1 (5 bases). There are 15 residues in the CDR3. The germline CDR1 and CDR2 sequences are ENHRY and SYGVKD. Trimming pared 8 bases from V and 6 bases from J, leaving 22 bases between.

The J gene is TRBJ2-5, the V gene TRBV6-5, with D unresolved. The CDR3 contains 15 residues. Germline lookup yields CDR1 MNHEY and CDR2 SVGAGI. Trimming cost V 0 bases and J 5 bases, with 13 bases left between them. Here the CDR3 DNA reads TGTGCCAGCAGTTACTCGATAGGCAGATTGGAGACCCAGTACTTC. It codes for CASSYSIGRLETQYF.

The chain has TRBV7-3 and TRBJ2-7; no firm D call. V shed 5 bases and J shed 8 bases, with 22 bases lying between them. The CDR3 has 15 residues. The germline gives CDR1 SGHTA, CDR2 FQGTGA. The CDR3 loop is CASSPVISEWNKQYF. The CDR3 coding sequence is TGTGCCAGCAGCCCGGTCATATCGGAGTGGAACAAGCAGTACTTC.

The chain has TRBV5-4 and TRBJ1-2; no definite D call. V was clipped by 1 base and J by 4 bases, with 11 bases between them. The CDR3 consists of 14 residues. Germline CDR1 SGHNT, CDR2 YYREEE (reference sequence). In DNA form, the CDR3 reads TGTGCCAGCAGCTTGTCGGGGTCGGGCTATGGCTACACCTTC. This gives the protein CASSLSGSGYGYTF.

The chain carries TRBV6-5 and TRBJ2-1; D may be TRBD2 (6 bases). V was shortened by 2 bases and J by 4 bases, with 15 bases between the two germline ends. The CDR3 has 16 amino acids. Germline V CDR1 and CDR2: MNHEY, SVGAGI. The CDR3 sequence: CASSYDRGIGYNEQFF. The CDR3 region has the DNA TGTGCCAGCAGTTACGATCGGGGGATAGGGTACAATGAGCAGTTCTTC.

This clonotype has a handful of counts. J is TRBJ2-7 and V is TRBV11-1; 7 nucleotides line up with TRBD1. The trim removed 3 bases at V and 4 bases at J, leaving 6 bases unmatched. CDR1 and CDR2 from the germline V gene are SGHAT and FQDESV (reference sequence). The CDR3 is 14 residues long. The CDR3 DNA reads TGTGCCAGCAGCTTGGAGACAGGGCTATACGAGCAGTACTTC. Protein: CASSLETGLYEQYF.

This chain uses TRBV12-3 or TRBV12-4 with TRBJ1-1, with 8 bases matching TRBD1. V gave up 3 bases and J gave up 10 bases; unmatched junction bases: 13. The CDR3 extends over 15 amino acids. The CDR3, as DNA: TGTGCCAGCAGTTTGGGATCAGGGGGCATAGAGGGAGCTTTCTTT. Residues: CASSLGSGGIEGAFF.

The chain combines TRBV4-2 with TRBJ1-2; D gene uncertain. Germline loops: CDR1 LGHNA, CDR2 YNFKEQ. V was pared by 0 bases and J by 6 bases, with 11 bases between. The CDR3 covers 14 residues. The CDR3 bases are TGTGCCAGCAGCCAAGATGGGAATATGGATGGCTACACCTTC. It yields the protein CASSQDGNMDGYTF.

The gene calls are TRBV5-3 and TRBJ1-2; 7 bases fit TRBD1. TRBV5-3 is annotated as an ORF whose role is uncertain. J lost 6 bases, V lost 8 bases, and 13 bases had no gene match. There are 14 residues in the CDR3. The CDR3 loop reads CASSQQGRTDGYTF. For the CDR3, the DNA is TGTGCCAGCAGCCAACAGGGGCGCACGGATGGCTACACCTTC.

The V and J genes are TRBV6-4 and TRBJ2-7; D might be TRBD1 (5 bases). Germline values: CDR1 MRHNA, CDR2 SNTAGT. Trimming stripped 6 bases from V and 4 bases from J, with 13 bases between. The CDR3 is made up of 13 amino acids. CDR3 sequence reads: CASSSTEIYEQYF. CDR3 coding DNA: TGTGCCAGCAGCTCGACAGAGATATACGAGCAGTACTTC.

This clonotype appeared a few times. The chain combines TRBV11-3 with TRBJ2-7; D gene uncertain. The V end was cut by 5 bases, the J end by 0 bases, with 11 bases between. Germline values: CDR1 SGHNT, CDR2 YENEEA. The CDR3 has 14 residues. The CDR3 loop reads CASSKDASSYEQYF. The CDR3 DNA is TGTGCCAGCAGCAAAGACGCGAGCTCCTACGAGCAGTACTTC.

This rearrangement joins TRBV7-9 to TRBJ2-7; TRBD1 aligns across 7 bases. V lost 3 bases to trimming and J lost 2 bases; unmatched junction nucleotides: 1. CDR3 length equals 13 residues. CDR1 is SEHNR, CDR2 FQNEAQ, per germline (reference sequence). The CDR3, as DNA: TGTGCCAGCAGCTTTGGACAGGCCTACGAGCAGTACTTC. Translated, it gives CASSFGQAYEQYF. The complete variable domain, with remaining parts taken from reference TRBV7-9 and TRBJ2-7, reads DTGVSQNPRHKITKRGQNVTFRCDPISEHNRLYWYRQTLGQGPEFLTYFQNEAQLEKSRLLSDRFSAERPKGSFSTLEIQRTEQGDSAMYLCASSFGQAYEQYFGPGTRLTVT.

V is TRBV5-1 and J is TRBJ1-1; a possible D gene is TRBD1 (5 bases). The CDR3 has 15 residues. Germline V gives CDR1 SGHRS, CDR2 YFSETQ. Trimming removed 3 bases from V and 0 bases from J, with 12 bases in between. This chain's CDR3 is CASSSDSSMNTEAFF. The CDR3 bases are TGCGCCAGCAGCTCCGACAGTTCTATGAACACTGAAGCTTTCTTT. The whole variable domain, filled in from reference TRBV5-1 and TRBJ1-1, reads KAGVTQTPRYLIKTRGQQVTLSCSPISGHRSVSWYQQTPGQGLQFLFEYFSETQRNKGNFPGRFSGRQFSNSRSEMNVSTLELGDSALYLCASSSDSSMNTEAFFGQGTRLTVV.

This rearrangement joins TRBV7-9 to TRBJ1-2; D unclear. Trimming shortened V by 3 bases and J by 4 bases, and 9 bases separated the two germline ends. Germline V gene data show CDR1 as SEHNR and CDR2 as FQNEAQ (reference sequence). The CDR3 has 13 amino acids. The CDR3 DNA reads TGTGCCAGCAGCTTGCGGGCGGGCTATGGCTACACCTTC. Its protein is CASSLRAGYGYTF.

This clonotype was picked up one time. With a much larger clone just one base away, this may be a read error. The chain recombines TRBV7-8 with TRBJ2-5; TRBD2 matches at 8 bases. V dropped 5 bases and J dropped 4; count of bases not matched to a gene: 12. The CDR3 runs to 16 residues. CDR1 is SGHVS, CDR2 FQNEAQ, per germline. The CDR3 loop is CASSPRLARVRETQYF. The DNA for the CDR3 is TGTGCCAGCAGCCCTCGACTAGCGAGAGTTCGAGAGACCCAGTACTTC.

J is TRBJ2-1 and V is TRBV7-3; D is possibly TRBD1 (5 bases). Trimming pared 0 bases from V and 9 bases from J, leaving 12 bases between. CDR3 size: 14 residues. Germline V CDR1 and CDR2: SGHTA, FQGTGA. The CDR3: CASSLTQGVGEQFF. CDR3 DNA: TGTGCCAGCAGCTTAACGCAGGGCGTCGGTGAGCAGTTCTTC. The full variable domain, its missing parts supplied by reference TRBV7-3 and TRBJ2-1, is GAGVSQTPSNKVTEKGKYVELRCDPISGHTALYWYRQSLGQGPEFLIYFQGTGAADDSGLPNDRFFAVRPEGSVSTLKIQRTERGDSAVYLCASSLTQGVGEQFFGPGTRLTVL.

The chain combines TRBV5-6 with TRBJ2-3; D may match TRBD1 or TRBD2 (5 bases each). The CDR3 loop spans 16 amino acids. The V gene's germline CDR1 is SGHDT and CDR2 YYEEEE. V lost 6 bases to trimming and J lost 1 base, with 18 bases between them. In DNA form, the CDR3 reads TGTGCCAGCACCCTGGGGGATTATCGGGGCACAGATACGCAGTATTTT. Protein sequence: CASTLGDYRGTDTQYF.

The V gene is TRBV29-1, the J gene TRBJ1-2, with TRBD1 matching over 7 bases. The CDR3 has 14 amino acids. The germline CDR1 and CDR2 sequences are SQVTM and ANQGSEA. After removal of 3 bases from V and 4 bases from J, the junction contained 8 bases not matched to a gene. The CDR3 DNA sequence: TGCAGCGTTGAGCCTCGACAGGGAAGCTATGGCTACACCTTC. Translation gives CSVEPRQGSYGYTF.

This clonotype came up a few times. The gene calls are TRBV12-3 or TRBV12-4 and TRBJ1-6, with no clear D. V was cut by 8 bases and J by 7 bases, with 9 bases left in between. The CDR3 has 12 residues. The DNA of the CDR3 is TGTGCCAGCGGGTTAAGGAATTCACCCCTCCACTTT. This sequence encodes CASGLRNSPLHF.

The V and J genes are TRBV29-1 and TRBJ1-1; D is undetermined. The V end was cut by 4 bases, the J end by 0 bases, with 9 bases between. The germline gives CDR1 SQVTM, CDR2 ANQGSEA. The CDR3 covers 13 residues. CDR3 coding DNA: TGCAGCGTTGCGCAGAACATGAACACTGAAGCTTTCTTT. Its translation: CSVAQNMNTEAFF.

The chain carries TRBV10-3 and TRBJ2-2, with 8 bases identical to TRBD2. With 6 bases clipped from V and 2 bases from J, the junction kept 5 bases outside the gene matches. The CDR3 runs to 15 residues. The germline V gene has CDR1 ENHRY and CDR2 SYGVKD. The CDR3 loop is CAISRSGDNTGELFF. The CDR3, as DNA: TGTGCCATCAGCCGTAGCGGGGACAACACCGGGGAGCTGTTTTTT.

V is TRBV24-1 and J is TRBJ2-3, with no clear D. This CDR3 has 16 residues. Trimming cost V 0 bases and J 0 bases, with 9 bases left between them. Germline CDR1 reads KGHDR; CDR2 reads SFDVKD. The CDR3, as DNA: TGTGCCACCAGTGATTTGAGGTTCGGCAGCACAGATACGCAGTATTTT. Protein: CATSDLRFGSTDTQYF.

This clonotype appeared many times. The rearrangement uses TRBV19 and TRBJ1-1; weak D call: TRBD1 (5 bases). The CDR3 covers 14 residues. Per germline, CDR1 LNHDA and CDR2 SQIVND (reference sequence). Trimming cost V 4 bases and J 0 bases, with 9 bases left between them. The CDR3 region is CASSSRDMNTEAFF. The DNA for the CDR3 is TGTGCCAGTAGTAGCAGGGATATGAACACTGAAGCTTTCTTT.

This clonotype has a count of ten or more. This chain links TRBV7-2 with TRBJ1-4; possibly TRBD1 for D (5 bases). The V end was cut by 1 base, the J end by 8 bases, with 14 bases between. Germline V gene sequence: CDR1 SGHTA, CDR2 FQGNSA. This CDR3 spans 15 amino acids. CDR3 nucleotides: TGTGCCAGCAGCTTAGTATCAGGGCAGGAAGAAAAACTGTTTTTT. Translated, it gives CASSLVSGQEEKLFF.